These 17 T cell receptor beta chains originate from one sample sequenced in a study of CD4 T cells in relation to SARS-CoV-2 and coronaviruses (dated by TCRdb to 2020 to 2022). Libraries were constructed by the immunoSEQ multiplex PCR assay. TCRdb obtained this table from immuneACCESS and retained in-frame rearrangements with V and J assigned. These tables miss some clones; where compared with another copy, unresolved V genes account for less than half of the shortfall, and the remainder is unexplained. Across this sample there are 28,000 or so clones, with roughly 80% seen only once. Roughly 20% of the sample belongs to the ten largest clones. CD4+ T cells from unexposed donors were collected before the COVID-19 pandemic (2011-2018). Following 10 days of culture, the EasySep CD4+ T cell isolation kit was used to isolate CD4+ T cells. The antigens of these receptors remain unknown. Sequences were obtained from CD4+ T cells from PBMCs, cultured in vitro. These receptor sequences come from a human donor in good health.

CDR3 in DNA: TGTGCCAGCAGCTTAGAAGGGTTTAGCTCGGGTGGAGATACGCAGTATTTT. It codes for CASSLEGFSSGGDTQYF. V gene TRBV7-8 combines with J gene TRBJ2-3; D not certain. V shed 1 base and J shed 5 bases, with 19 bases lying between them. The CDR3 contains 17 residues. Germline values: CDR1 SGHVS, CDR2 FQNEAQ.

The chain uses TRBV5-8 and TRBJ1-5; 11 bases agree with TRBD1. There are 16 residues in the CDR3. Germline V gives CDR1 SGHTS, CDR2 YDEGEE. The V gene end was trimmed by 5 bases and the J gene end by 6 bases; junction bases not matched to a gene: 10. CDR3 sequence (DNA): TGTGCCAGCAGGTTCCGGGACAGGGGGGCTAGTCAGCCCCAGCATTTT. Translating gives CASRFRDRGASQPQHF. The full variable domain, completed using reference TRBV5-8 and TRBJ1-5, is EAGVTQSPTHLIKTRGQQATLRCSPISGHTSVYWYQQALGLGLQFLLWYDEGEERNRGNFPPRFSGRQFPNYSSELNVNALELEDSALYLCASRFRDRGASQPQHFGDGTRLSIL.

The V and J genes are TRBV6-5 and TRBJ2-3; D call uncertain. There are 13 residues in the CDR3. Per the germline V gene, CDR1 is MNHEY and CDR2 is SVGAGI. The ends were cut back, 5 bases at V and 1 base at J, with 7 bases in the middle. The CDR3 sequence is CASSTPGTDTQYF. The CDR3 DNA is TGTGCCAGCAGTACCCCTGGCACAGATACGCAGTATTTT.

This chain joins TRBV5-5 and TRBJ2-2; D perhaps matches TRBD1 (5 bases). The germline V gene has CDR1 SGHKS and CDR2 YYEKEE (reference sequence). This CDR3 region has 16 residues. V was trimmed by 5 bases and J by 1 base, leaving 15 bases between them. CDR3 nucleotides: TGTGCCAGCAGTTATTACGGGCAGGGGAACACCGGGGAGCTGTTTTTT. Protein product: CASSYYGQGNTGELFF.

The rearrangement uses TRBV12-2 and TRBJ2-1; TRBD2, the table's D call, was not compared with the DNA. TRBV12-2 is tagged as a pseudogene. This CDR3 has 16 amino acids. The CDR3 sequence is CASRSLERGFYNEQFF. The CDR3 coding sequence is TGTGCAAGTCGCTCATTAGAGCGGGGGTTTTACAATGAGCAGTTCTTC.

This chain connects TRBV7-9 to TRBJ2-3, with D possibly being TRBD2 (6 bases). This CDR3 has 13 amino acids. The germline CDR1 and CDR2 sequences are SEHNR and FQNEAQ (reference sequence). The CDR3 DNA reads TGTGCAACCACCGGGACTCTTGGAGATACGCAGTATTTT. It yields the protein CATTGTLGDTQYF.

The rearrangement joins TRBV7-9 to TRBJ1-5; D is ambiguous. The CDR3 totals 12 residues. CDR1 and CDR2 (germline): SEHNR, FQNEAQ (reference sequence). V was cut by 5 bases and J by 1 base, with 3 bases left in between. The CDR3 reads CASSDSNQPQHF. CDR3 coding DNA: TGTGCCAGCAGCGACAGCAATCAGCCCCAGCATTTT.

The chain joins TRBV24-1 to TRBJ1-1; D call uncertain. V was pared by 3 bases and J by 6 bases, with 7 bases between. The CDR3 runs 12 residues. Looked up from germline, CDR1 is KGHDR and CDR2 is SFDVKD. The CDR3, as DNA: TGTGCCACCAGTGATCAAAGGGCTGAAGCTTTCTTT. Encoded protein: CATSDQRAEAFF.

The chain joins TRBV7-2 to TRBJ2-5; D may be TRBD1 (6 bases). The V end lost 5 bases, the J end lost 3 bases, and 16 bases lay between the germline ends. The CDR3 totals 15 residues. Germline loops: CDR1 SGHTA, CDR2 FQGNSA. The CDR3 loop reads CASSPHLTGEETQYF. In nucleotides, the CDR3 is TGTGCCAGCAGCCCCCACTTGACAGGCGAAGAGACCCAGTACTTC.

CDR3 DNA: TGCAGCGTTGAGAACAGGGGGCTCGAGGGTGGCTACACCTTC. It is translated as CSVENRGLEGGYTF. The chain links TRBV29-1 to TRBJ1-2, with TRBD1 matching over 9 bases. After removal of 3 bases from V and 7 bases from J, the junction contained 9 bases not matched to a gene. This CDR3 region has 14 residues. The germline V gene has CDR1 SQVTM and CDR2 ANQGSEA.

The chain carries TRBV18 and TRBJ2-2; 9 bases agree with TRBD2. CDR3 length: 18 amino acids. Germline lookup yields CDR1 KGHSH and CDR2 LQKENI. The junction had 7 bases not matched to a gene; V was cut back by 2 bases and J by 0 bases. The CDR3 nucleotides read TGTGCCAGCTCACCAGATTCTGCGGGAGGGCCGAACACCGGGGAGCTGTTTTTT. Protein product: CASSPDSAGGPNTGELFF. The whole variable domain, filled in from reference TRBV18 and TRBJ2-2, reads NAGVMQNPRHLVRRRGQEARLRCSPMKGHSHVYWYRQLPEEGLKFMVYLQKENIIDESGMPKERFSAEFPKEGPSILRIQQVVRGDSAAYFCASSPDSAGGPNTGELFFGEGSRLTVL.

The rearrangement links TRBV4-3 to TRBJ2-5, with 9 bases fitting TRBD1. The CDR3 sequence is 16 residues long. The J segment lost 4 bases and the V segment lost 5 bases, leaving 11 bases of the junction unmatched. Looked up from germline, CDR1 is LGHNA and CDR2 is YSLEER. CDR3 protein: CASSRNTGGAGETQYF. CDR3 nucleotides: TGCGCCAGCAGCAGAAACACAGGGGGCGCGGGAGAGACCCAGTACTTC.

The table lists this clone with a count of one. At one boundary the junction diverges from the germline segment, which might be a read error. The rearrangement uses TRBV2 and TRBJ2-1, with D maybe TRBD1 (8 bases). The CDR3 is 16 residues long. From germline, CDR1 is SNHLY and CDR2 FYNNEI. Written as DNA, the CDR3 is TGTGCCAGCAGTGATGGAGGGCCATCTTCGGGAACAGGGGGGGTCTTC. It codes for CASSDGGPSSGTGGVF.

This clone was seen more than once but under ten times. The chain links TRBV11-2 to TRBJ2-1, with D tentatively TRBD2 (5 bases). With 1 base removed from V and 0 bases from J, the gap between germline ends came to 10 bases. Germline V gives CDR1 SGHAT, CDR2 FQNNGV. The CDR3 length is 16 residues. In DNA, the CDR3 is TGTGCCAGCAGCTTAGGCCTAGCCCCCTCCTACAATGAGCAGTTCTTC. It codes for CASSLGLAPSYNEQFF.

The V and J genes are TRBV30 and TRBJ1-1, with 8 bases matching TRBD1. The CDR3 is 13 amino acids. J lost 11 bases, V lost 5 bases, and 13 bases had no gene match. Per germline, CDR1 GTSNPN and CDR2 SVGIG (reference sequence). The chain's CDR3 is CAWVRTGRKVAFF. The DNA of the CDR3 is TGTGCCTGGGTTAGGACAGGGCGGAAGGTTGCTTTCTTT.

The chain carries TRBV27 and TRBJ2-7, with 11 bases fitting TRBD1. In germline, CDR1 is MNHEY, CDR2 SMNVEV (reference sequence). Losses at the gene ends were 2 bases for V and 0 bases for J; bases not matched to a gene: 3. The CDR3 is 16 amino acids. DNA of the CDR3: TGTGCCAGCAGTTTAACCGGGACAGGGGGCTCCTACGAGCAGTACTTC. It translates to CASSLTGTGGSYEQYF.

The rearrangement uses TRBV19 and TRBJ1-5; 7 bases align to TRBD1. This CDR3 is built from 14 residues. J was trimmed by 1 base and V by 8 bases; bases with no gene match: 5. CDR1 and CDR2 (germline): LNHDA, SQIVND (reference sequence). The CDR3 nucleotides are TGTGCCAGTGGGCAGGGGGAGAGCAATCAGCCCCAGCATTTT. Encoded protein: CASGQGESNQPQHF.